This TCR beta chain was observed in a study of T cells in localized non-small cell lung cancer. The study, taken as a whole, reports: Density of T cells in blood, when higher, went with longer overall survival. Uninvolved adjacent lung had more T cell clonality than any other tissue, topping tumor. A single tumor region was sequenced, leaving heterogeneity possible.

Sequencing was performed with immunoSEQ multiplex PCR; in TCRdb, only in-frame clones are kept and a portion is missing. Of approximately 3,500 clones listed, around 21% are singletons. Notes on this clone: Its antigen is currently unknown.

V trimming: 6 bases; J trimming: 3 bases; junction bases outside the gene matches: 4. The CDR3 loop spans 14 amino acids. Germline V gene lookup returns CDR1 KGHSH and CDR2 LQKENI. The chain recombines TRBV18 with TRBJ2-1, with 8 bases identical to TRBD1. This TCR came from a woman aged 40-70 years with stage III squamous cell lung carcinoma. The starting material was lung tumor tissue, obtained before any cancer treatment. The CDR3: CASSWTGYYNEQFF. DNA of the CDR3: TGTGCCAGCTCGTGGACAGGGTACTACAATGAGCAGTTCTTC.